This T cell receptor beta chain emerged from a study of blood T cell repertoires in COVID-19. Study information: The United States, Italy and Spain were the sources of the acute and convalescent COVID-19 samples. From T cells, B-cell-depleted T cells, or PBMCs came the material, which was cDNA or gDNA.

V was clipped by 2 bases and J by 0 bases, with 12 bases between them. Germline loops: CDR1 SGHVS, CDR2 FQNEAQ. The length of the CDR3 is 16 residues. Per the study methods: Cell counts per sample came from amplifying reference gene primers. Data came from immunoSEQ multiplex PCR; TCRdb stores just in-frame clones and leaves some out. For V, J and clone size, that table is used; D and trimming come from the DNA. This table has under 110,000 clones, roughly 80% appearing once. Sequences were obtained from peripheral blood. The source is a woman aged 60-70 years with acute or convalescent COVID-19. V and J are TRBV7-8 and TRBJ2-3; perhaps TRBD2 as D (5 bases). CDR3 residues: CASSLFYGGSTDTQYF. The DNA of the CDR3 is TGTGCCAGCAGCTTATTTTATGGCGGGAGCACAGATACGCAGTATTTT.